The 24 T cell receptor beta chains below were found in one sample sequenced in a study of T cell responses to AZD1222 COVID-19 vaccine. Some clones are missing from TCRdb's copy, which holds only in-frame ones; the method was immunoSEQ multiplex PCR. The sample records about 140,000 clones, roughly 90% being singletons. The source was peripheral blood, collected on day 0 of AZD1222 vaccination. Source of these receptors: an adult in good health.

This clone occurred once. The rearrangement links TRBV7-3 to TRBJ2-1; weak D call: TRBD2 (7 bases). Per germline, CDR1 SGHTA and CDR2 FQGTGA. Between the trimmed V and J ends, which lost 5 bases and 6 bases, there was a span of 17 bases. The CDR3 length is 15 residues. CDR3 sequence reads: CASSGYGGPTNEQFF. CDR3 DNA sequence: TGTGCCAGCAGCGGCTACGGGGGGCCTACCAATGAGCAGTTCTTC.

The rearrangement joins TRBV7-3 to TRBJ2-2; unclear D gene. CDR3 length equals 16 residues. The V end lost 5 bases, the J end lost 0 bases, and 13 bases lay between the germline ends. Germline values: CDR1 SGHTA, CDR2 FQGTGA. The CDR3 reads CASSTLTETNTGELFF. DNA for the CDR3: TGTGCCAGCAGCACGCTGACGGAAACGAACACCGGGGAGCTGTTTTTT. Using reference TRBV7-3 and TRBJ2-2 for the parts outside the CDR3, the full variable domain is GAGVSQTPSNKVTEKGKYVELRCDPISGHTALYWYRQSLGQGPEFLIYFQGTGAADDSGLPNDRFFAVRPEGSVSTLKIQRTERGDSAVYLCASSTLTETNTGELFFGEGSRLTVL.

This rearrangement joins TRBV19 to TRBJ2-7; D is unresolved. The CDR3 covers 11 residues. Germline values: CDR1 LNHDA, CDR2 SQIVND (reference sequence). Trimming removed 5 bases at V and 4 bases at J, with 6 bases between. The CDR3 here is CASSHLYEQYF. The CDR3 DNA reads as TGTGCCAGTAGTCACCTGTACGAGCAGTACTTC.

The CDR3, as DNA: TGTGCCAGCAGCCTCGGACCTTCGAATCAGCCCCAGCATTTT. Translating gives CASSLGPSNQPQHF. The chain joins TRBV7-3 to TRBJ1-5; no clear D gene. The V end was cut by 5 bases, the J end by 4 bases, with 12 bases between. The CDR3 is 14 residues long. Germline assignment: CDR1 SGHTA and CDR2 FQGTGA.

This chain connects TRBV3-1 (or the pseudogene TRBV3-2) to TRBJ1-2; D remains ambiguous. V was shortened by 4 bases and J by 4 bases, with 22 bases between the two germline ends. Germline CDR1 and CDR2: LGHDT and YNNKEL (reference sequence). The CDR3 has 17 amino acids. CDR3 coding DNA: TGTGCCAGCAGCCTGGTTGGGCAAATAAAGCACTCCTATGGCTACACCTTC. This gives the protein CASSLVGQIKHSYGYTF.

The chain is built from TRBV4-1 and TRBJ1-6; the D is unclear. V gave up 1 base and J gave up 4 bases, with 8 bases separating them. This CDR3 spans 15 amino acids. In germline, CDR1 is MGHRA, CDR2 YSYEKL. The CDR3 nucleotides are TGCGCCAGCAGCCAAGTGTTGTTATATAATTCACCCCTCCACTTT. Encoded protein: CASSQVLLYNSPLHF.

The CDR3 sequence: CASSPPVEGGYTF. CDR3 sequence (DNA): TGTGCCAGCAGCCCCCCGGTCGAAGGGGGCTACACCTTC. J is TRBJ1-2 and V is TRBV12-3 or TRBV12-4; D is undetermined. The ends were cut back, 6 bases at V and 8 bases at J, with 16 bases in the middle. This CDR3 comprises 13 residues.

The chain recombines TRBV27 with TRBJ1-2; D not certain. This CDR3 is 14 amino acids long. V was clipped by 4 bases and J by 8 bases, with 17 bases between them. Germline CDR1 and CDR2: MNHEY and SMNVEV (reference sequence). The CDR3 sequence: CASSSTPGLRGYTF. The CDR3 DNA sequence: TGTGCCAGCAGTTCCACGCCGGGCCTTAGGGGCTACACCTTC.

This clone has only one observation. The V call is TRBV28, the J call TRBJ2-2; TRBD2 agrees at 8 bases. This CDR3 has 16 amino acids. The ends lost 2 bases at V and 0 bases at J; junction bases unmatched: 2. The V gene's germline CDR1 is MDHEN and CDR2 SYDVKM. CDR3 protein: CASSLRAGANTGELFF. CDR3 nucleotide sequence: TGTGCCAGCAGTTTACGAGCGGGAGCGAACACCGGGGAGCTGTTTTTT.

The chain has TRBV19 and TRBJ1-5; D gene uncertain. The CDR3 contains 13 residues. Germline lookup yields CDR1 LNHDA and CDR2 SQIVND (reference sequence). V was pared by 1 base and J by 7 bases, with 8 bases between. CDR3 sequence: CASSIVLGQPQHF. For the CDR3, the DNA is TGTGCCAGTAGTATAGTTCTGGGGCAGCCCCAGCATTTT.

This clone was seen a single time. The chain carries TRBV7-8 and TRBJ1-5; 9 nucleotides line up with TRBD1. The CDR3 runs 17 residues. J gave up 4 bases and V 0 bases, and 7 bases lay outside the gene matches. Germline-derived CDR1 and CDR2 are SGHVS and FQNEAQ. The CDR3 protein is CASSLAGFDRGNQPQHF. The CDR3 DNA is TGTGCCAGCAGCTTAGCGGGGTTCGACAGGGGGAATCAGCCCCAGCATTTT.

The V call is TRBV29-1, the J call TRBJ1-3; no definite D call. V lost 4 bases, J lost 0 bases, and 7 bases lay in between. The germline gives CDR1 SQVTM, CDR2 ANQGSEA. The CDR3 is 13 amino acids. The CDR3 bases are TGCAGCGTTGCGGTGGACTCTGGAAACACCATATATTTT. Protein product: CSVAVDSGNTIYF.

This rearrangement joins TRBV12-3 or TRBV12-4 to TRBJ2-3, with D uncertain. The CDR3 contains 13 residues. V shed 7 bases and J shed 7 bases, with 15 bases lying between them. In DNA form, the CDR3 reads TGTGCCAGCACCGCTATTTCGGGTAATACGCAGTATTTT. The encoded protein is CASTAISGNTQYF.

CDR3 sequence: CSASLAGGLNEQFF. DNA of the CDR3: TGCAGTGCTAGTTTAGCGGGAGGGCTCAATGAGCAGTTCTTC. The chain has TRBV20-1 and TRBJ2-1; the match to TRBD2 covers 11 bases. The CDR3 covers 14 residues. V was pared by 3 bases and J by 6 bases, with 4 bases of the junction left unmatched. Germline V gives CDR1 DFQATT, CDR2 SNEGSKA (reference sequence).

The chain recombines TRBV7-9 with TRBJ2-1; 9 bases align to TRBD2. The V gene end was trimmed by 4 bases and the J gene end by 4 bases; junction bases not matched to a gene: 2. Germline lookup yields CDR1 SEHNR and CDR2 FQNEAQ (reference sequence). CDR3 size: 14 residues. The CDR3 spells CASSSSGGYNEQFF. Here the CDR3 DNA reads TGTGCCAGCAGCTCGAGCGGGGGGTACAATGAGCAGTTCTTC.

The chain has TRBV11-3 and TRBJ2-1, with 8 positions matching TRBD1. CDR1 and CDR2 (germline): SGHNT, YENEEA. The CDR3 totals 19 residues. J lost 6 bases, V lost 5 bases, and 21 bases had no gene match. The CDR3 nucleotides are TGTGCCAGCAGCCAAGGACAGGGCGTCGGGATCAGTATTGGCAATGAGCAGTTCTTC. Encoded protein: CASSQGQGVGISIGNEQFF. Drawing the rest from reference TRBV11-3 and TRBJ2-1, the complete variable domain is EAGVVQSPRYKIIEKKQPVAFWCNPISGHNTLYWYLQNLGQGPELLIRYENEEAVDDSQLPKDRFSAERLKGVDSTLKIQPAELGDSAVYLCASSQGQGVGISIGNEQFFGPGTRLTVL.

This clone turned up a few times. The rearrangement joins TRBV29-1 to TRBJ1-1, with D unclear. The CDR3 is made up of 13 amino acids. V lost 3 bases and J 7 bases, leaving 15 bases between the germline ends. Germline V gene sequence: CDR1 SQVTM, CDR2 ANQGSEA. CDR3 in amino acids: CSVDMTSGSEAFF. The DNA of the CDR3 is TGCAGCGTTGATATGACCTCGGGGAGTGAAGCTTTCTTT.

In this sample, this clone turned up once. Sequence at one end of the junction differs from germline and may be a read error. V gene TRBV10-3 combines with J gene TRBJ1-3; the D is unclear. The length of the CDR3 is 12 residues. Germline V gene data show CDR1 as ENHRY and CDR2 as SYGVKD. CDR3 in amino acids: CAVSHSGNTIYF. DNA of the CDR3: TGTGCCGTCAGTCACTCTGGAAACACCATATATTTT.

V gene TRBV12-3 or TRBV12-4 combines with J gene TRBJ2-5, with 8 bases aligning to TRBD2. V trimming: 3 bases; J trimming: 4 bases; junction bases outside the gene matches: 1. CDR3 size: 13 residues. CDR3: CASSFSGGETQYF. Here the CDR3 DNA reads TGTGCCAGCAGTTTCAGCGGGGGAGAGACCCAGTACTTC.

V gene TRBV6-1 combines with J gene TRBJ2-3; 14 nucleotides align to TRBD2. Unmatched junction bases numbered 1, after V lost 2 bases and J lost 3 bases. CDR3 length equals 16 residues. Germline V gene data show CDR1 as MNHNS and CDR2 as SASEGT. CDR3 DNA sequence: TGTGCCAGCAGTGAAAGACTAGCGGGGGGGACAGATACGCAGTATTTT. Translated: CASSERLAGGTDTQYF.

In this sample, this clone turned up once. This chain uses TRBV30 with TRBJ1-5; 8 bases are a match to TRBD1. The germline V gene encodes CDR1 GTSNPN and CDR2 SVGIG (reference sequence). The V and J ends lost 3 bases and 2 bases, in that order; junction bases with no gene match: 6. CDR3 length: 15 amino acids. The CDR3 nucleotides are TGTGCCTGGAGCCGGACAGGGCAGCGCAATCAGCCCCAGCATTTT. As protein: CAWSRTGQRNQPQHF. The variable domain in full, with the rest retrieved from reference TRBV30 and TRBJ1-5, is SQTIHQWPATLVQPVGSPLSLECTVEGTSNPNLYWYRQAAGRGLQLLFYSVGIGQISSEVPQNLSASRPQDRQFILSSKKLLLSDSGFYLCAWSRTGQRNQPQHFGDGTRLSIL.

The CDR3 DNA follows: TGCGCCAGCAGCCGGGACATCAACACCGGGGAGCTGTTTTTT. Translation: CASSRDINTGELFF. The gene calls are TRBV4-3 and TRBJ2-2; D may be TRBD1 (6 bases). With 4 bases removed from V and 2 bases from J, the gap between germline ends came to 8 bases. The CDR3 has 14 residues. Germline CDR1 and CDR2: LGHNA and YSLEER.

The chain couples TRBV28 to TRBJ1-3, with D tentatively TRBD1 (5 bases). Germline values: CDR1 MDHEN, CDR2 SYDVKM. V shed 7 bases and J shed 4 bases, with 17 bases lying between them. The CDR3 sequence is 15 residues long. CDR3 nucleotide sequence: TGTGCCAGCACCTTCCCGGGACTAGGAGGAAACACCATATATTTT. Its protein product is CASTFPGLGGNTIYF.

The chain is built from TRBV4-1 and TRBJ2-1; 8 bases map to TRBD2. Losses at the gene ends were 1 base for V and 8 bases for J; bases not matched to a gene: 16. CDR1 MGHRA and CDR2 YSYEKL come from the germline V gene. The CDR3 loop spans 18 amino acids. The CDR3 region is CASSQGVLAGLVHHEQFF. Written as DNA, the CDR3 is TGCGCCAGCAGCCAAGGGGTGCTAGCGGGTCTGGTTCATCATGAGCAGTTCTTC.